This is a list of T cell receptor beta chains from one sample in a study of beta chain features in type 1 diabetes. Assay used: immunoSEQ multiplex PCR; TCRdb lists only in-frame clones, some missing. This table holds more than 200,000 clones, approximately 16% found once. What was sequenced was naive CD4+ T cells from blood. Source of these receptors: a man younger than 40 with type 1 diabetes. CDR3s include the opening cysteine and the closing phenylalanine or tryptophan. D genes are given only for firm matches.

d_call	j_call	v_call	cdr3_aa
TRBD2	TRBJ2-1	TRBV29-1	CSVDGRPYNEQFF
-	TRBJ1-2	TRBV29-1	CSVDREGYGYTF
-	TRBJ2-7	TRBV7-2	CASSFGPDSSYEQYF
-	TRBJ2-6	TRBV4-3	CASSQDGTGANVLTF
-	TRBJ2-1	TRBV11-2	CASSPAHEQFF
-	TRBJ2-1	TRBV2	CASTLGNNEQFF
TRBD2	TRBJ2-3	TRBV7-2	CASSTREGSDTQYF
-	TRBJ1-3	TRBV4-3	CASSQDGSSGNTIYF
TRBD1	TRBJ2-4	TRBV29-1	CSARPGQGDIQYF
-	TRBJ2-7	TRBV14	CASSLAGGAYEQYF
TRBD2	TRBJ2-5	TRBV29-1	CSVAGTSVKETQYF
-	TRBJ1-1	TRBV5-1	CASRLGWNTEAFF
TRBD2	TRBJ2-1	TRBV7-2	CASSWSGTLPGNEQFF
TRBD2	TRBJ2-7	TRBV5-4	CASSLLAGVSDEQYF
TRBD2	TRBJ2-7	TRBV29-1	CSVEEPLAGPYEQYF
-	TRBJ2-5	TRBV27	CASTPGRGYQETQYF
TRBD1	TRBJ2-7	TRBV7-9	CASSSDRVGYEQYF
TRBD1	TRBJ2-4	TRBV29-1	CSVEMDRNIQYF
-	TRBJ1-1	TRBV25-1	CASSGPAANTEAFF
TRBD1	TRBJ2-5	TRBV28	CASRTRQGGGETQYF
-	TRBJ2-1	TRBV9	CASSVSGGTYNEQFF
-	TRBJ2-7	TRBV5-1	CASSFGRSSYEQYF
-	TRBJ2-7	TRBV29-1	CSVGPGADEQYF
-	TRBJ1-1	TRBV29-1	CSVGYIMNTEAFF
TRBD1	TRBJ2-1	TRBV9	CASSIGTVNEQFF
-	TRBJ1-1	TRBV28	CASSTRVATEAFF
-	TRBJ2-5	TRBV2	CASRKRAQETQYF
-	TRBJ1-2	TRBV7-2	CASSLRKADGYTF
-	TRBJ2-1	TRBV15	CATSRQYNEQFF
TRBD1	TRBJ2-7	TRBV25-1	CASSEPGRGMQYF
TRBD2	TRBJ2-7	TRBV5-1	CASSLGTSGWDEQYF
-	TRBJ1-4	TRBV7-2	CASSLETGILSKLFF
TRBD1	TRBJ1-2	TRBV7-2	CASSFWDSNYGYTF
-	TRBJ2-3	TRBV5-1	CASSFDGPGDTQYF
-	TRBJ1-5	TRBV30	CAWSVGWGDQPQHF
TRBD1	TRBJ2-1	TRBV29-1	CSVEGQGRSEQFF
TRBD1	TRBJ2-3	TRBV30	CACSTGADTQYF
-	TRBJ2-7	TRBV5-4	CASSSSGVAEQYF
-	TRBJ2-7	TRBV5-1	CASSLGGIDYEQYF
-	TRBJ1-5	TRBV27	CASSGNSNQPQHF
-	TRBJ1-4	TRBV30	CAWSVKSTNEKLFF
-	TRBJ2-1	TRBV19	CATVARSYNEQFF
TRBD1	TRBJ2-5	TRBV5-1	CASSLGQGQETQYF
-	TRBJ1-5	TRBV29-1	CSVTTDSDQPQHF
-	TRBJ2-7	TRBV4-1	CASSQAGSTYEQYF
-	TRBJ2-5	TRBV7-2	CASSFLSWETQYF
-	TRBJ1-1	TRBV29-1	CSVEVGRGPNTEAFF
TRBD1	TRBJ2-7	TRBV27	CASSPDRGYEQYF
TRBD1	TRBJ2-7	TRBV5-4	CASSNRQGAGHEQYF
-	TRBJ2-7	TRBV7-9	CASSLFSASGEQYF
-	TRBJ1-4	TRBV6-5	CASSYSSRGWDEKLFF
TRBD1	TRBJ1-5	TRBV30	CAWRDGGGGNQPQHF
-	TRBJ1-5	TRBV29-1	CSVGQGNQPQHF
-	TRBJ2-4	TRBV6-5	CASSYANIQYF
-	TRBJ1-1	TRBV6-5	CASSYNRAGEAFF
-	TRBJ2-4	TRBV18	CASSPIGRKDIQYF
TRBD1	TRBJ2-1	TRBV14	CASSLRTGGNEQFF
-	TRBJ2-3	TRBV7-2	CASRAVASTDTQYF